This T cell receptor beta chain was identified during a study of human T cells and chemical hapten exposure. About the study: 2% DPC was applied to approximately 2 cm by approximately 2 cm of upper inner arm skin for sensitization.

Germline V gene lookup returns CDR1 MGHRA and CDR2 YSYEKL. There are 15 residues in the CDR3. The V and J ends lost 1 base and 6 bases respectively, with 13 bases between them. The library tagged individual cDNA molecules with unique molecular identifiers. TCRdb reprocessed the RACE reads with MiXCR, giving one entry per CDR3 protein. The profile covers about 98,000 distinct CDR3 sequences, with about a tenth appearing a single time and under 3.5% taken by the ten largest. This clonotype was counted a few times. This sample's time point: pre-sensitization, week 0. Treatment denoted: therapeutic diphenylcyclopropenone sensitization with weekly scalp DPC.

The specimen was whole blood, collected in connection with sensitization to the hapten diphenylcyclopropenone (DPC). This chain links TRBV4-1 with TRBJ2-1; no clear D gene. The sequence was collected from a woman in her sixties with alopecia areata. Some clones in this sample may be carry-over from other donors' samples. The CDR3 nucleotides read TGCGCCAGCAGCCAAGTAGGTAGCCGGATCAATGAGCAGTTCTTC. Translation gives CASSQVGSRINEQFF.